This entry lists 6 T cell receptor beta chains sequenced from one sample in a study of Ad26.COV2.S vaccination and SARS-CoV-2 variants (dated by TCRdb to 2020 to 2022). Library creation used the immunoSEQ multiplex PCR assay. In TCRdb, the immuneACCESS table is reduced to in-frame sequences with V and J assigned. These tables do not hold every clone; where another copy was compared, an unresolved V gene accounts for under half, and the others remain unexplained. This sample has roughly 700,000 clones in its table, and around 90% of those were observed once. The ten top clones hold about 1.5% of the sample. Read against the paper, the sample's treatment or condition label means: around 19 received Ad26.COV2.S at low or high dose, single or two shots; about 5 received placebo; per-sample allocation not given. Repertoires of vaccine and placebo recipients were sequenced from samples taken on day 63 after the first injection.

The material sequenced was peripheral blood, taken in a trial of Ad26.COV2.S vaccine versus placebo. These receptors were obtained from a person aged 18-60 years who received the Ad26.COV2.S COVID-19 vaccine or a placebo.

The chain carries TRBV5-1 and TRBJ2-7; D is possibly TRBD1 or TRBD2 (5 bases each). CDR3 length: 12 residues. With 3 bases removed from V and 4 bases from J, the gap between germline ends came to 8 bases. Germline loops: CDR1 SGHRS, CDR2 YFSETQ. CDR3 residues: CASSWGSYEQYF. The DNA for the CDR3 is TGCGCCAGCAGCTGGGGGAGTTACGAGCAGTACTTC.

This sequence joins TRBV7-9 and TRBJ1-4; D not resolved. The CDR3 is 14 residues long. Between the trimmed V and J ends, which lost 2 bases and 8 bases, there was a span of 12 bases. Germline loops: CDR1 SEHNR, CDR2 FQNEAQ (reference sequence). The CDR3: CASSLRQTGEKLFF. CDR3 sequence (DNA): TGTGCCAGCAGCTTAAGACAAACGGGGGAAAAACTGTTTTTT.

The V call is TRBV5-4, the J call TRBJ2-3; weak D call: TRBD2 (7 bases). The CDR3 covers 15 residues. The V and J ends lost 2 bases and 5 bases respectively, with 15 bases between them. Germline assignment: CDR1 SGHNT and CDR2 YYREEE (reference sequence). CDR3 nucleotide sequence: TGTGCCAGCAGCTTTTGGGCAGGGGAGGGAGATACGCAGTATTTT. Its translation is CASSFWAGEGDTQYF.

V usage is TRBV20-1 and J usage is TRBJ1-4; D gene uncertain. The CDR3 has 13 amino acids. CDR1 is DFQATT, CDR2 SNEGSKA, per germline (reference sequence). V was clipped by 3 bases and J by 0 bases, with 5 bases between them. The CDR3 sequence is CSASGATNEKLFF. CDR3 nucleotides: TGCAGTGCTAGTGGTGCAACTAATGAAAAACTGTTTTTT.

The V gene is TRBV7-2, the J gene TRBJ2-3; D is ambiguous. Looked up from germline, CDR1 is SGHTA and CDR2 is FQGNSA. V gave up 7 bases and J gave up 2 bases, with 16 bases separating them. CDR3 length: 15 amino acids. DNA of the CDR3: TGTGCCAGCATCCCATCCGACTCACACACAGATACGCAGTATTTT. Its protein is CASIPSDSHTDTQYF.

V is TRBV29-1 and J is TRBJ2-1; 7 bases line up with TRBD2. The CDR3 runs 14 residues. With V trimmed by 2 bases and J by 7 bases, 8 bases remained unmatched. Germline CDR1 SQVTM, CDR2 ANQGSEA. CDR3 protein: CSVEPSGAGNEQFF. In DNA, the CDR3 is TGCAGCGTTGAACCGTCGGGAGCGGGGAATGAGCAGTTCTTC.